The 7 T cell receptor beta chains below all came from one sample that was sequenced in a study of T cell responses to AZD1222 COVID-19 vaccine. Sequencing was performed with immunoSEQ multiplex PCR; in TCRdb, only in-frame clones are kept and a portion is missing. Among 200,000 or so clones listed, roughly 90% were seen once. The input for sequencing was peripheral blood, taken on day 0 of AZD1222 vaccination. Receptors were obtained from an adult in good health.

The gene calls are TRBV9 and TRBJ1-1; D is unresolved. The length of the CDR3 is 13 residues. Germline CDR1 reads SGDLS; CDR2 reads YYNGEE. Trimming removed 4 bases at V and 6 bases at J, with 13 bases between. CDR3 region: CASSLTKYSEAFF. DNA of the CDR3: TGTGCCAGCAGCCTTACCAAGTACTCTGAAGCTTTCTTT.

The chain employs TRBV28 and TRBJ2-3; the match to TRBD2 covers 7 bases. With V trimmed by 2 bases and J by 2 bases, 7 bases remained unmatched. The V gene's germline CDR1 is MDHEN and CDR2 SYDVKM. This CDR3 is built from 16 residues. CDR3 residues: CASSLGVGDYTDTQYF. The CDR3 nucleotides read TGTGCCAGCAGTTTAGGAGTGGGGGACTACACAGATACGCAGTATTTT.

The chain uses TRBV18 and TRBJ2-2; D ambiguous. Trimming shortened V by 2 bases and J by 7 bases, and 5 bases separated the two germline ends. Germline-derived CDR1 and CDR2 are KGHSH and LQKENI. CDR3 length: 12 amino acids. The CDR3 DNA reads as TGTGCCAGCTCACCAAGGCTCGGGGAGCTGTTTTTT. Its translation is CASSPRLGELFF.

The count of this clone is one. The chain has TRBV27 and TRBJ2-7; 11 nucleotides align to TRBD2. This CDR3 spans 16 amino acids. From germline, CDR1 is MNHEY and CDR2 SMNVEV (reference sequence). J was trimmed by 2 bases and V by 4 bases; bases with no gene match: 7. CDR3 amino acids: CASSSSSSGRAYEQYF. The CDR3 DNA reads TGTGCCAGCAGTTCCTCTAGTAGCGGGAGGGCCTACGAGCAGTACTTC.

This chain links TRBV7-9 with TRBJ2-4, with 10 bases that match TRBD1. Germline loops: CDR1 SEHNR, CDR2 FQNEAQ (reference sequence). CDR3 length equals 16 residues. Losses at the gene ends were 5 bases for V and 0 bases for J; bases not matched to a gene: 4. The CDR3 coding sequence is TGTGCCAGCAGCCGCGGGGACAGGGGAGCCAAAAACATTCAGTACTTC. Translating gives CASSRGDRGAKNIQYF.

V is TRBV12-1 and J is TRBJ2-2; the table assigns TRBD1, which was not confirmed against the DNA. TRBV12-1 is a pseudogene segment. This CDR3 has 15 residues. The CDR3 DNA sequence: TGTGCCAGCAGCTTTTTACACGCGAACACCGGGGAGCTGTTTTTT. As protein: CASSFLHANTGELFF.

This chain links TRBV3-1 (or the pseudogene TRBV3-2) with TRBJ1-3, with D possibly matching TRBD1 (5 bases). The CDR3 runs 16 residues. The germline V gene encodes CDR1 LGHDT and CDR2 YNNKEL (reference sequence). The V gene lost 0 bases and the J gene lost 4 bases, with 13 bases spanning the gap. CDR3 protein: CASSQEWSGGGNTIYF. In DNA form, the CDR3 reads TGTGCCAGCAGCCAAGAATGGTCGGGGGGAGGAAACACCATATATTTT.